One and the same sample provided the 3 T cell receptor beta chains below, sequenced in a study of CD8+ T cells in alopecia areata. Treatment of the sample: oral pan-JAK inhibitor, 5-10 mg twice daily. cDNA serving as the sequencing template came from extracted, reverse transcribed RNA. Sequencing was performed with immunoSEQ multiplex PCR; in TCRdb, only in-frame clones are kept and a portion is missing. Among more than 85,000 clones, 50% to 75% were seen once, and the ten largest hold roughly a sixth. The sample consisted of CD8+ T cells sorted from blood, taken at week 4, from a patient treated with tofacitinib. The source is a human donor with alopecia areata.

The chain is built from TRBV15 and TRBJ1-2, with 8 bases fitting TRBD1. The germline gives CDR1 LNHNV, CDR2 YYDKDF (reference sequence). J gave up 2 bases and V 0 bases, and 8 bases lay outside the gene matches. The CDR3 consists of 17 residues. DNA for the CDR3: TGTGCCACCAGCAGAGATCAGGGTGGGGACAGGAACTATGGCTACACCTTC. It codes for CATSRDQGGDRNYGYTF.

A single count supports this clone. V and J are TRBV29-1 and TRBJ2-2, with D perhaps TRBD2 (6 bases). In germline, CDR1 is SQVTM, CDR2 ANQGSEA. V was cut by 4 bases and J by 1 base, with 22 bases left in between. The CDR3 covers 18 residues. The CDR3 DNA follows: TGCAGCGTTGGATCCCCTAAGTCGGGAGCGATGAACACCGGGGAGCTGTTTTTT. It translates to CSVGSPKSGAMNTGELFF.

This clone was counted a single time. The chain is built from TRBV15 and TRBJ2-7; 8 bases map to TRBD2. V dropped 5 bases and J dropped 4; count of bases not matched to a gene: 10. Germline CDR1 and CDR2: LNHNV and YYDKDF (reference sequence). The CDR3 loop spans 15 amino acids. In nucleotides, the CDR3 is TGTGCCACCAGCGTCAGTCCGGGGGGGAATTACGAGCAGTACTTC. It translates to CATSVSPGGNYEQYF.